This is a list of T cell receptor beta chains from one sample in a study of metastatic and nonmetastatic thyroid tumors. With MiXCR, TCRdb called clones anew from the PCR reads. Of 40,000 or so clones in the sample, around half were seen once. Specimen: tumor tissue. The receptors come from a male donor with papillary thyroid cancer or a benign thyroid nodule (not recorded which). Some clones in this sample may be carry-over from other donors' samples. CDR3s include the opening cysteine and the closing phenylalanine or tryptophan. D genes are given only for firm matches. Not all rows give a size; the values are once, few, many and, for expanded clones, a class.

v_gene	j_gene	abundance	d_gene	CDR3aa	CDR3nt
TRBV20-1	TRBJ2-7	-	-	CSAGFGGNYEQYF	TGCAGTGCTGGGTTCGGCGGGAACTACGAGCAGTACTTC
TRBV12-3/TRBV12-4	TRBJ1-6	few	-	CASSWSPFGLTSGPLHF	TGTGCCAGCAGTTGGTCACCTTTTGGGTTAACCTCGGGCCCCCTCCACTTT
TRBV3-1	TRBJ2-1	-	-	CASSQGLGTANEQFF	TGTGCCAGCAGCCAAGGTCTAGGGACGGCCAATGAGCAGTTCTTC
TRBV30	TRBJ1-6	-	-	CASGTTYNSPLHF	TGTGCCTCGGGGACGACGTATAATTCACCCCTCCACTTT
TRBV7-2	TRBJ1-5	-	-	CASSLAGGLWGFSNQPQHF	TGTGCCAGCAGCTTAGCTGGGGGACTTTGGGGATTTAGCAATCAGCCCCAGCATTTT
TRBV6-4	TRBJ2-1	few	-	CASSDSVEQFF	TGTGCCAGCAGTGACTCGGTTGAGCAGTTCTTC
TRBV4-1	TRBJ1-5	-	-	CASSPTQGDQPQHF	TGCGCCAGCAGCCCTACACAGGGAGATCAGCCCCAGCATTTT
TRBV5-1	TRBJ1-1	-	-	CASSLAGEAPTEAFF	TGCGCCAGCAGCTTGGCCGGGGAGGCCCCCACTGAAGCTTTCTTT
TRBV28	TRBJ2-5	few	-	CASSILQGRQGTQYF	TGTGCCAGCAGTATCCTGCAAGGACGCCAAGGGACCCAGTACTTC
TRBV6-1	TRBJ2-2	few	TRBD1	CASSWSGGINTGELFF	TGTGCCAGCAGCTGGTCAGGGGGCATCAACACCGGGGAGCTGTTTTTT
TRBV30	TRBJ2-7	-	-	CAWGRGHGNEQYF	TGTGCCTGGGGCCGGGGGCATGGAAACGAGCAGTACTTC
TRBV4-2	TRBJ2-3	-	TRBD1	CASSPQTGTVDPDTQYF	TGTGCCAGCAGCCCCCAAACCGGGACAGTGGACCCAGATACGCAGTATTTT
TRBV6-4	TRBJ1-1	-	TRBD1	CASSESTGGRTEAFF	TGCGCCAGCAGTGAGTCGACAGGGGGCAGGACTGAAGCTTTCTTT
TRBV20-1	TRBJ1-2	-	TRBD1	CSARDGGQMNPNYGYTF	TGCAGTGCTAGAGATGGGGGACAGATGAATCCTAACTATGGCTACACCTTC
TRBV7-2	TRBJ2-7	-	-	CASSPRDVSYEQYF	TGTGCCAGCAGCCCGAGGGACGTCTCCTACGAGCAGTACTTC
TRBV13	TRBJ2-7	-	TRBD2	CASSPAGAYEQYF	TGTGCCAGCAGCCCGGCGGGGGCCTACGAGCAGTACTTC
TRBV11-2	TRBJ2-1	-	TRBD2	CASSFFPGLASNEQFF	TGTGCCAGCAGCTTTTTCCCGGGACTAGCTAGCAATGAGCAGTTCTTC
TRBV4-1	TRBJ2-3	-	TRBD2	CASNDLAGGTDTQYF	TGCGCCAGCAACGACCTAGCGGGAGGCACAGATACGCAGTATTTT
TRBV5-1	TRBJ1-2	-	-	CASSLGRLGIDGYTF	TGCGCCAGCAGCTTGGGTCGTCTGGGGATAGATGGCTACACCTTC
TRBV20-1	TRBJ2-7	-	-	CSVVCRYEQYF	TGCAGTGTGGTATGTCGCTACGAGCAGTACTTC
TRBV20-1	TRBJ2-7	-	TRBD1	CSARSGGQEYEQYF	TGCAGTGCTAGAAGTGGGGGACAGGAGTACGAGCAGTACTTC
TRBV7-2	TRBJ2-7	-	TRBD1	CASSLETGGYEQYF	TGTGCCAGCAGCTTAGAAACAGGGGGCTACGAGCAGTACTTC
TRBV28	TRBJ1-3	few	TRBD1	CASGTGTDPLFGNTIYF	TGTGCCAGTGGTACCGGGACAGACCCATTGTTTGGAAACACCATATATTTT
TRBV6-1	TRBJ2-7	few	-	CASSGPPYEQYF	TGTGCCAGCAGTGGGCCTCCCTACGAGCAGTACTTC
TRBV6-4	TRBJ2-6	few	TRBD1	CASSDSTGAGANVLTF	TGTGCCAGCAGTGACTCGACAGGGGCTGGGGCCAACGTCCTGACTTTC
TRBV30	TRBJ2-7	-	TRBD1	CAWRRGGAFLSYEQYF	TGTGCCTGGAGGAGAGGGGGCGCATTCCTCTCCTACGAGCAGTACTTC
TRBV6-1	TRBJ1-1	few	-	CASSVHGTEAFF	TGTGCCAGCAGCGTACACGGCACTGAAGCTTTCTTT
TRBV30	TRBJ1-2	-	-	CAWSANAGGYTF	TGTGCCTGGAGTGCCAACGCTGGGGGCTACACCTTC
TRBV18	TRBJ2-3	-	-	CASSPQWGRDTQYF	TGTGCCAGCTCACCGCAATGGGGCAGGGATACGCAGTATTTT
TRBV20-1	TRBJ2-1	-	-	CSASTGEVNYNEQFF	TGCAGTGCTAGCACCGGGGAGGTTAACTACAATGAGCAGTTCTTC
TRBV6-1	TRBJ2-5	-	-	CASSAAETQYF	TGTGCCAGCAGCGCCGCGGAGACCCAGTACTTC
TRBV30	TRBJ2-2	-	-	CAWSRVPGELFF	TGTGCCTGGAGTCGCGTTCCCGGGGAGCTGTTTTTT
TRBV9	TRBJ2-3	-	-	CASSEEGLTDTQYF	TGTGCCAGCAGCGAGGAGGGCCTCACAGATACGCAGTATTTT
TRBV5-1	TRBJ2-1	once	TRBD2	CARPRLAGGFSYNEQFF	TGCGCCAGGCCTCGGCTAGCGGGGGGCTTCTCCTACAATGAGCAGTTCTTC
TRBV5-1	TRBJ2-7	-	TRBD2	CASSLGLAGVPTYEQYF	TGCGCCAGCAGCTTGGGACTAGCGGGAGTTCCGACCTACGAGCAGTACTTC
TRBV24-1	TRBJ2-3	-	TRBD2	CATSDRLAGGRIGTDTQYF	TGTGCCACCAGTGACCGGCTAGCGGGGGGGCGAATCGGCACAGATACGCAGTATTTT
TRBV6-4	TRBJ2-1	few	TRBD2	CASSDGASGINEQFF	TGTGCCAGCAGTGACGGGGCTAGCGGGATCAATGAGCAGTTCTTC
TRBV20-1	TRBJ2-7	-	-	CSASAGRGYEQYF	TGCAGTGCTAGCGCAGGGAGAGGCTACGAGCAGTACTTC
TRBV5-1	TRBJ2-2	-	-	CASSLDGGVTGELFF	TGCGCCAGCAGCTTGGACGGGGGCGTCACCGGGGAGCTGTTTTTT
TRBV20-1	TRBJ1-6	-	-	CSARDTRQGVRSPLHF	TGCAGTGCTAGAGATACAAGGCAGGGAGTAAGGTCACCCCTCCACTTT
TRBV27	TRBJ2-7	-	-	CASRTARSYEQYF	TGTGCCAGCAGGACGGCTCGCTCCTACGAGCAGTACTTC
TRBV5-1	TRBJ2-3	large	TRBD1	CASSLGQGLADTQYF	TGCGCCAGCAGCTTGGGACAGGGTTTGGCAGATACGCAGTATTTT
TRBV20-1	TRBJ1-1	-	-	CSARDTGLITEAFF	TGCAGTGCTAGAGATACAGGCCTAATAACTGAAGCTTTCTTT
TRBV6-1	TRBJ2-5	-	TRBD1	CASSLQGAMRSQYF	TGTGCCAGCAGTCTCCAGGGGGCGATGCGGTCCCAGTACTTC
TRBV29-1	TRBJ2-5	-	TRBD2	CSVGTSGIQETQYF	TGCAGCGTCGGAACTAGCGGGATTCAAGAGACCCAGTACTTC